This TCR beta chain was identified during a study of T cell responses to AZD1222 COVID-19 vaccine. Broader study findings: The study found vaccine-associated CD4 TCRs spanning spike, dominant at 160-218 and 743-854. It should be noted that donors were predominantly white British and more often female, and clonal diversity was possibly underestimated. Sampling that yielded the repertoires occurred only after the peak T cell response. Unmutated variant regions reportedly attract nearly half of all spike-specific TCRs.

Concerning this clone itself: Its antigen is undetermined. Without the conserved terminal phenylalanine or tryptophan, this CDR3 likely stems from a read error. No DNA is shown, since the ends of the CDR3 on it are uncertain; the CDR3 is the one TCRdb lists.

The table came from immunoSEQ multiplex PCR; TCRdb's copy has only in-frame clones and leaves some out. This table has roughly 80,000 clones, 90% appearing once. This receptor was identified in an adult who received the AZD1222 COVID-19 vaccine. The sequencing here drew on peripheral blood, taken 28 days after the second AZD1222 dose.

CDR3 loop: CSASWVFVPREVPGTAP. The chain is built from TRBV20-1 and TRBJ2-7. From its first to its last residue, the CDR3 has 17 amino acids. Germline assignment: CDR1 DFQATT and CDR2 SNEGSKA (reference sequence).